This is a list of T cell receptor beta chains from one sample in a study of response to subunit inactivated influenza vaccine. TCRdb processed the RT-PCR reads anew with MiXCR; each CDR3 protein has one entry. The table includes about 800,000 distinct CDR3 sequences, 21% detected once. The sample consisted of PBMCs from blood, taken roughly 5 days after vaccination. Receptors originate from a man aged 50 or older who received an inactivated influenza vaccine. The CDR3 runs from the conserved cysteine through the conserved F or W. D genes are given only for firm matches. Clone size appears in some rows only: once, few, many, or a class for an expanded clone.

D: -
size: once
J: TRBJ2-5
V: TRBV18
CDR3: CASSPRDRRGTQYF
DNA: TGTGCCAGCTCACCCAGGGACCGAAGGGGGACCCAGTACTTC

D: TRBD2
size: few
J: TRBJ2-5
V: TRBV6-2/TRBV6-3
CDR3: CASSHGTSANQRYQETQYF
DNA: TGTGCCAGCAGTCACGGGACTAGCGCGAATCAACGGTACCAAGAGACCCAGTACTTC

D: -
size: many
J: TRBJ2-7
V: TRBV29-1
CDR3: CSVNLSYEQYF
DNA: TGCAGCGTTAATCTAAGCTACGAGCAGTACTTC

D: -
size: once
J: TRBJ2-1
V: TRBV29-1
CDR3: CSVADRRAPNEQFF
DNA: TGCAGCGTTGCAGATCGGAGGGCTCCCAATGAGCAGTTCTTC

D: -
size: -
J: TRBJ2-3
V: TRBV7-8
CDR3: CASSLVGAGTDTQYF
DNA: TGTGCCAGCAGCTTAGTTGGAGCGGGCACAGATACGCAGTATTTT

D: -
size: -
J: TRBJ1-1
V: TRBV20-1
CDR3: CSARGPGLIRNTEAFF
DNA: TGCAGTGCTAGAGGCCCTGGTTTAATACGGAACACTGAAGCTTTCTTT

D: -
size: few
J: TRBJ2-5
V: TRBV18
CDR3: CASSSLAEGETQYF
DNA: TGTGCCAGCTCATCTCTAGCTGAGGGAGAGACCCAGTACTTC

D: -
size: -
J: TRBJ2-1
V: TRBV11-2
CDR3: CASSLEGALQFF
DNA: TGTGCCAGCAGCTTAGAAGGAGCACTACAGTTCTTC

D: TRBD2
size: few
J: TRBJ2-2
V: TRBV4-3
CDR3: CASSQDLVAGGPVKAGELFF
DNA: TGCGCCAGCAGCCAAGATCTGGTAGCGGGAGGGCCGGTAAAAGCCGGGGAGCTGTTTTTT

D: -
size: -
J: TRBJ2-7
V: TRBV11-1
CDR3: CASSPGWGKAYEQYF
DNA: TGTGCCAGCAGCCCAGGTTGGGGAAAAGCCTACGAGCAGTACTTC

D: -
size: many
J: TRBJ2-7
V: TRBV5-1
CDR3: CASSKRDSPLYEQYF
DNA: TGCGCCAGCAGCAAGCGGGACAGTCCCCTCTACGAGCAGTACTTC

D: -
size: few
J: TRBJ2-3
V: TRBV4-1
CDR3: CASSQEQLDTQYF
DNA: TGCGCCAGCAGCCAAGAACAGTTAGATACGCAGTATTTT

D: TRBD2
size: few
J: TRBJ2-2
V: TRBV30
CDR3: CAWSPLTSGGTGELFF
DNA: TGTGCCTGGAGTCCACTTACTAGCGGAGGCACCGGGGAGCTGTTTTTT

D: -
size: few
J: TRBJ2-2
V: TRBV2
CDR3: CASLRQHTGELFF
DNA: TGTGCCAGCCTACGCCAACACACCGGGGAGCTGTTTTTT

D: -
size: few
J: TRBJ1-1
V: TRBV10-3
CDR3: CAISEGRENTEAFF
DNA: TGTGCCATCAGTGAGGGCAGGGAGAACACTGAAGCTTTCTTT

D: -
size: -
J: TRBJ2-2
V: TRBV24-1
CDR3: CATSDARGTGELFF
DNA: TGTGCCACCAGTGACGCCAGGGGCACCGGGGAGCTGTTTTTT

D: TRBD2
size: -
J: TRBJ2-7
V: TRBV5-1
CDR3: CASSLAPSSGNYEQYF
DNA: TGCGCCAGCAGCTTGGCCCCTTCTAGCGGGAATTACGAGCAGTACTTC

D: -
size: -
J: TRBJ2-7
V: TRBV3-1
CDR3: CASGQPSGTHHEQYF
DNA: TGTGCCAGCGGCCAACCATCCGGGACTCATCACGAGCAGTACTTC

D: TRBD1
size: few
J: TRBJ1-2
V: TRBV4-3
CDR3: CASSQGPGTAYGYTF
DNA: TGCGCCAGCAGCCAAGGGCCGGGGACAGCGTATGGCTACACCTTC

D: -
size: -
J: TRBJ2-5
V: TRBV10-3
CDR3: CAVSSYQETQYF
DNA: TGTGCCGTAAGTTCGTACCAAGAGACCCAGTACTTC

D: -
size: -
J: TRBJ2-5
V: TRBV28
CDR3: CASSPSAGGSETQYF
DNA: TGTGCCAGCAGTCCATCCGCTGGGGGCTCTGAGACCCAGTACTTC

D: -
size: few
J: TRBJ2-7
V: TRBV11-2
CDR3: CASRTKGRAYEQYF
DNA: TGTGCCAGCAGGACAAAGGGACGAGCCTACGAGCAGTACTTC

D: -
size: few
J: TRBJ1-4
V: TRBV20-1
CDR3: CSARFPTSGKLFF
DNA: TGCAGTGCTAGATTTCCGACCTCGGGAAAACTGTTTTTT

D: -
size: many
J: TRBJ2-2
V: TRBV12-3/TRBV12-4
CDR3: CASSLRVGGNTGELFF
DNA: TGTGCCAGCAGTCTCCGTGTTGGGGGGAACACCGGGGAGCTGTTTTTT

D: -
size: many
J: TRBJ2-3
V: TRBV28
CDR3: CASSPGGRTDTQYF
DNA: TGTGCCAGCAGTCCCGGGGGACGCACAGATACGCAGTATTTT

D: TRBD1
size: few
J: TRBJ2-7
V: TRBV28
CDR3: CASRGNSGQAYEQYF
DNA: TGTGCCAGCAGGGGGAATTCGGGACAGGCTTACGAGCAGTACTTC

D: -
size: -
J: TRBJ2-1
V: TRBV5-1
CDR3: CASSLGQFYNEQFF
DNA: TGCGCCAGCAGCTTGGGACAGTTCTACAATGAGCAGTTCTTC

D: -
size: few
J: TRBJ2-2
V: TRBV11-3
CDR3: CASSLDSWGSGELFF
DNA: TGTGCCAGCAGCTTAGATTCCTGGGGCTCCGGGGAGCTGTTTTTT

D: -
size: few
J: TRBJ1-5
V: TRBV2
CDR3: CASTPNAGLPQHF
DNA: TGTGCCAGCACTCCGAACGCAGGGCTGCCCCAGCATTTT

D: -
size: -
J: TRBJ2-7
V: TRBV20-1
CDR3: CSARAGMSYEQYF
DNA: TGCAGTGCTAGAGCGGGGATGTCCTACGAGCAGTACTTC

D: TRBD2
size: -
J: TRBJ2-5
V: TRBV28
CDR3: CASTGGYQETQYF
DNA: TGTGCCAGCACGGGGGGGTACCAAGAGACCCAGTACTTC

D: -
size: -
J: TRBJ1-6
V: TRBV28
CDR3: CASSIHRADYNSPLHF
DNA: TGTGCCAGCAGTATCCACCGGGCCGACTATAATTCACCCCTCCACTTT

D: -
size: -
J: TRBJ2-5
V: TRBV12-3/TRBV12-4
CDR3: CASSFLTGLETQYF
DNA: TGTGCCAGCAGTTTTCTTACAGGGCTAGAGACCCAGTACTTC

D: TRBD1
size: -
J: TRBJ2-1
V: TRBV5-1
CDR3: CASSVGQDYNEQFF
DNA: TGCGCCAGCAGCGTGGGACAGGATTACAATGAGCAGTTCTTC

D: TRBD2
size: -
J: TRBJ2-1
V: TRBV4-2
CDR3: CASSQARQREDPYEQFF
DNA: TGTGCCAGCAGCCAAGCACGGCAGCGGGAAGACCCCTATGAGCAGTTCTTC

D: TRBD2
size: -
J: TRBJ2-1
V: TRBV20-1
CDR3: CSAHETGGHNEQFF
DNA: TGCAGTGCCCACGAAACGGGGGGTCACAATGAGCAGTTCTTC

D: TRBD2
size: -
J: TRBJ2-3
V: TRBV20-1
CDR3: CSGETSGGTDTQYF
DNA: TGCAGTGGGGAAACTAGCGGGGGCACAGATACGCAGTATTTT

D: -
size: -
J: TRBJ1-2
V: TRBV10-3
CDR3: CAISVGRGGYGYTF
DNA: TGTGCCATCAGTGTCGGCAGGGGAGGCTATGGCTACACCTTC

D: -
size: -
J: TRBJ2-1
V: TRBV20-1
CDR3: CSAIPRGNEQFF
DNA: TGCAGTGCTATTCCCAGGGGCAATGAGCAGTTCTTC

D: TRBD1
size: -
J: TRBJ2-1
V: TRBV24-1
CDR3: CATSDLSRTGLNEQFF
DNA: TGTGCCACCAGTGATTTATCCCGGACAGGTCTTAATGAGCAGTTCTTC

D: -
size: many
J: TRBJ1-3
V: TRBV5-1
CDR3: CASSLEGNSGNTIYF
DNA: TGCGCCAGCAGCTTGGAAGGAAACTCTGGAAACACCATATATTTT